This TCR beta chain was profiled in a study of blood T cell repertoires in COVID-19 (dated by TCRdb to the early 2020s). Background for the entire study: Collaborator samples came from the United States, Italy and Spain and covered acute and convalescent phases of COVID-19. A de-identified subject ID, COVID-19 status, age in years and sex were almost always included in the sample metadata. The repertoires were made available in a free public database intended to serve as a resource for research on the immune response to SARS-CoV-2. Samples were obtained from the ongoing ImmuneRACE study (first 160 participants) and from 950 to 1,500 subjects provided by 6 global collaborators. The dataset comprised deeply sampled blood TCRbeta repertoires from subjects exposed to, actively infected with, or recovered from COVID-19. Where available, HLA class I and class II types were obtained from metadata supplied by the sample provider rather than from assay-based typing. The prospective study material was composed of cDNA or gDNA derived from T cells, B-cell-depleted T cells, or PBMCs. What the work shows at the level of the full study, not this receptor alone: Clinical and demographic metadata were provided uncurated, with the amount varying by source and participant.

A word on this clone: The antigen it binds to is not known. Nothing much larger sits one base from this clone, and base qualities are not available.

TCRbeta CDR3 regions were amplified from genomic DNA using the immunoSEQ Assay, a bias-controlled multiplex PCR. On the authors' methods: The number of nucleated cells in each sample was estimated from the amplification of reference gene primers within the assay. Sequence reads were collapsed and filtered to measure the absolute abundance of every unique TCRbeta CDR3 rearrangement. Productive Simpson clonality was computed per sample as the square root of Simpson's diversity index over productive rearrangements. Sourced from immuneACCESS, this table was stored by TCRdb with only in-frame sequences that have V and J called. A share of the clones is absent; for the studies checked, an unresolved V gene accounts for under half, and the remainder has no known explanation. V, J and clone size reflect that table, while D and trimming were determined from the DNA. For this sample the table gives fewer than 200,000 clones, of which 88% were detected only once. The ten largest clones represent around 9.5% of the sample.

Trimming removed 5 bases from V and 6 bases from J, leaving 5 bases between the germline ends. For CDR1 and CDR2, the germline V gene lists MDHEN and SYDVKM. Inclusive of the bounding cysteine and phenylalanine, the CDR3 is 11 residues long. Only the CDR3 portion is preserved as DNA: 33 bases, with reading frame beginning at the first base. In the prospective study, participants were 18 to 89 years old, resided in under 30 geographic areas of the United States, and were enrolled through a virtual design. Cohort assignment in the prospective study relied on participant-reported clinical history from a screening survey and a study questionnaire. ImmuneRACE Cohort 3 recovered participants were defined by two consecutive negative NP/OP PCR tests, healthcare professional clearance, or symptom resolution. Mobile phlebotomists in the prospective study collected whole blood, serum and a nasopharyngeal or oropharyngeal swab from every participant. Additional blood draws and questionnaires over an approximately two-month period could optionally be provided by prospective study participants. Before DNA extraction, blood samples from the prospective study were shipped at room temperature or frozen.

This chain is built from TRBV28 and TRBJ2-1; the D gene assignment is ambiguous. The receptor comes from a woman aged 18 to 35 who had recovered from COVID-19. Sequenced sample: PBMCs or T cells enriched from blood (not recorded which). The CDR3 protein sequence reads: CASSPLNEQFF. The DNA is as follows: TGTGCCAGCAGTCCTCTCAATGAGCAGTTCTTC. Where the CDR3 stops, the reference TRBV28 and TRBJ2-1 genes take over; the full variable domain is DVKVTQSSRYLVKRTGEKVFLECVQDMDHENMFWYRQDPGLGLRLIYFSYDVKMKEKGDIPEGYSVSREKKERFSLILESASTNQTSMYLCASSPLNEQFFGPGTRLTVL.